This T cell receptor (beta chain) derives from a study of blood T cell repertoires in COVID-19. Whole-study context: Researchers got acute and convalescent COVID-19 samples from the United States, Italy and Spain. From T cells, B-cell-depleted T cells, or PBMCs came the material, which was cDNA or gDNA.

The assay was immunoSEQ multiplex PCR, and TCRdb's table has in-frame clones only and misses some. The sample has a few hundred thousand clones, approximately 90% seen once; the top ten hold under 5%. Germline V lookup: CDR1 LGHNA, CDR2 YNFKEQ. V was cut by 4 bases and J by 6 bases, with 10 bases left in between. This CDR3 comprises 14 residues. Patients in Seattle were enrolled during active infection, then followed longitudinally. The TCR sequence derives from an older woman with COVID-19, enrolled during active disease. This chain uses TRBV4-2 with TRBJ1-6; no clear D. The sample was peripheral blood. The CDR3 here is CASSPRAGNSPLHF. CDR3 DNA: TGTGCCAGCAGCCCCAGAGCAGGTAATTCACCCCTCCACTTT.